The 7 T cell receptor beta chains below come from one sample, sequenced in a study of early T cells in non-severe SARS-CoV-2 infection. TCRdb redid the calling of the 5' RACE reads with MiXCR, one entry per CDR3 protein. This table holds 50,000 to 75,000 distinct CDR3 sequences, 5.9% found once. This specimen consisted of whole blood, obtained at baseline. Source of these receptors: an adult who was a healthcare worker with PCR-confirmed SARS-CoV-2 infection or an uninfected control (not recorded which).

This clonotype was counted ten times or more. This chain joins TRBV28 and TRBJ1-5; D not certain. Germline lookup yields CDR1 MDHEN and CDR2 SYDVKM. V lost 0 bases and J lost 7, with 1 base in between. The CDR3 loop spans 11 amino acids. Here the CDR3 DNA reads TGTGCCAGCAGTTTATGGCAGCCCCAGCATTTT. Translated: CASSLWQPQHF.

The table lists this clonotype with many counts. V gene TRBV14 combines with J gene TRBJ1-1; 9 nucleotides align to TRBD1. This CDR3 contains 15 residues. Unmatched junction bases numbered 5, after V lost 2 bases and J lost 4 bases. Germline CDR1 reads SGHDN; CDR2 reads FVKESK. The CDR3 bases are TGTGCCAGCAGCCAAAAGGGACAGGGCGTCACTGAAGCTTTCTTT. Protein sequence: CASSQKGQGVTEAFF.

This chain connects TRBV5-4 to TRBJ2-1; 7 nucleotides agree with TRBD2. J was trimmed by 6 bases and V by 0 bases; bases with no gene match: 3. The CDR3 sequence is 14 residues long. Germline CDR1 reads SGHNT; CDR2 reads YYREEE (reference sequence). The CDR3 region is CASSLVASGNEQFF. The CDR3 region has the DNA TGTGCCAGCAGCTTGGTAGCTAGCGGCAATGAGCAGTTCTTC.

In its sample, this clonotype was seen a few times. The gene calls are TRBV20-1 and TRBJ1-5, with D possibly matching TRBD1 (6 bases). Germline V gene lookup returns CDR1 DFQATT and CDR2 SNEGSKA (reference sequence). V was trimmed by 0 bases and J by 4 bases, leaving 7 bases between them. This CDR3 spans 13 amino acids. The DNA of the CDR3 is TGCAGTGCTAGAGAACAGGGTAATCAGCCCCAGCATTTT. It specifies CSAREQGNQPQHF.

This clonotype has ten or more counts. DNA of the CDR3: TGCAGTGCTAGCGCGGAGTATGGCTACACCTTC. This gives the protein CSASAEYGYTF. V usage is TRBV20-1 and J usage is TRBJ1-2; D gene unclear. With 3 bases removed from V and 5 bases from J, the gap between germline ends came to 7 bases. The germline V gene has CDR1 DFQATT and CDR2 SNEGSKA (reference sequence). The CDR3 extends over 11 amino acids.

V gene TRBV4-3 combines with J gene TRBJ2-5; a possible D gene is TRBD1 (6 bases). The CDR3 consists of 16 residues. CDR1 and CDR2 from the germline V gene are LGHNA and YSLEER. V was trimmed by 0 bases and J by 5 bases, leaving 16 bases between them. Here the CDR3 DNA reads TGCGCCAGCAGCCAAGACCAGACAGGCGAGGGGGAGACCCAGTACTTC. Amino acid sequence: CASSQDQTGEGETQYF.

V usage is TRBV7-9 and J usage is TRBJ1-1; the D is unclear. Germline assignment: CDR1 SEHNR and CDR2 FQNEAQ (reference sequence). The CDR3 totals 13 residues. V was shortened by 5 bases and J by 3 bases, with 10 bases between the two germline ends. CDR3 nucleotide sequence: TGTGCCAGCAGCCCCTATGGGGACACTGAAGCTTTCTTT. Translating it yields CASSPYGDTEAFF.